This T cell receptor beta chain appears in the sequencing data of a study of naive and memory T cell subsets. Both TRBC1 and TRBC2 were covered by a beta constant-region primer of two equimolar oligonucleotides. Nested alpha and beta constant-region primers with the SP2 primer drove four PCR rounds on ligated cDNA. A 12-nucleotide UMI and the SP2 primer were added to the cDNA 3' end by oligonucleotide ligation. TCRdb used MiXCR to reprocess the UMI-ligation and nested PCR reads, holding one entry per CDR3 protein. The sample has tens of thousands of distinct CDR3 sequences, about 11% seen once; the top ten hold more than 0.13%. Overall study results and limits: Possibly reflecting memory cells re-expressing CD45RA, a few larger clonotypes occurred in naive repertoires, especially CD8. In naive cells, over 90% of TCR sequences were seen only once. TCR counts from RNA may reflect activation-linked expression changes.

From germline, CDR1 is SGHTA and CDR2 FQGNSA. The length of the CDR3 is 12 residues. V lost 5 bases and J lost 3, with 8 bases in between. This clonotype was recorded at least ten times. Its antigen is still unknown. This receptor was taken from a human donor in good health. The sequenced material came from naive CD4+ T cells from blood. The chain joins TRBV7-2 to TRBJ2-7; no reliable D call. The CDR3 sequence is CASSRGSYEQYF. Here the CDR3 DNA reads TGTGCCAGCAGCCGTGGTAGCTACGAGCAGTACTTC.